Below are 5 T cell receptor beta chains sequenced from a single sample in a study of OX40 agonist ivuxolimab in advanced cancers. Generated by immunoSEQ multiplex PCR, the TCRdb table keeps only in-frame clones and is missing some. The data hold about 9,200 clones, with around 85% observed a single time. This specimen was CD4+ or CD8+ T cells sorted from blood, taken in a trial of the OX40 agonist ivuxolimab. These receptors all stem from an adult with an advanced solid tumor such as melanoma, head and neck, liver or kidney cancer.

In its sample, this clone was seen a few times. The chain has TRBV19 and TRBJ2-1; TRBD1 matches 7 bases. Looked up from germline, CDR1 is LNHDA and CDR2 is SQIVND (reference sequence). J was trimmed by 5 bases and V by 3 bases; bases with no gene match: 7. This CDR3 comprises 15 residues. The CDR3 DNA follows: TGTGCCAGTAGTATGTTCGCGACAGGGAACAATGAGCAGTTCTTC. Its translation is CASSMFATGNNEQFF. Filled out from reference TRBV19 and TRBJ2-1, the complete variable domain reads DGGITQSPKYLFRKEGQNVTLSCEQNLNHDAMYWYRQDPGQGLRLIYYSQIVNDFQKGDIAEGYSVSREKKESFPLTVTSAQKNPTAFYLCASSMFATGNNEQFFGPGTRLTVL.

The rearrangement joins TRBV6-5 to TRBJ2-1, with TRBD2 matching over 8 bases. After removal of 4 bases from V and 6 bases from J, the junction contained 8 bases not matched to a gene. The CDR3 extends over 15 amino acids. Germline V gene sequence: CDR1 MNHEY, CDR2 SVGAGI. As DNA, the CDR3 is TGTGCCAGCAGTTCTCCCGGGGGGGCCCGCAATGAGCAGTTCTTC. It yields the protein CASSSPGGARNEQFF.

The chain is built from TRBV27 and TRBJ2-7, with D hard to call. CDR1 MNHEY and CDR2 SMNVEV come from the germline V gene (reference sequence). With 2 bases removed from V and 2 bases from J, the gap between germline ends came to 7 bases. The CDR3 is 13 amino acids. CDR3: CASSLTATYEQYF. The CDR3 nucleotides are TGTGCCAGCAGTTTAACGGCCACCTACGAGCAGTACTTC.

V usage is TRBV10-3 and J usage is TRBJ1-3, with D uncertain. Per germline, CDR1 ENHRY and CDR2 SYGVKD. The V gene lost 3 bases and the J gene lost 0 bases, with 12 bases spanning the gap. The CDR3 has 16 residues. The CDR3 region has the DNA TGTGCCATCAGTGATCAGGCTTTAAACTCTGGAAACACCATATATTTT. Protein product: CAISDQALNSGNTIYF.

The chain joins TRBV6-1 to TRBJ2-3, with 9 bases identical to TRBD2. The ends lost 3 bases at V and 5 bases at J; junction bases unmatched: 6. The V gene's germline CDR1 is MNHNS and CDR2 SASEGT. The CDR3 is 15 amino acids. The DNA for the CDR3 is TGTGCCAGCAGTGATGGGCGGGGGGGAGTAGATACGCAGTATTTT. Translation gives CASSDGRGGVDTQYF.